These 19 T cell receptor beta chains were sequenced from one sample in a study of CD8 T cells in ankylosing spondylitis. Whole-study findings and limits: What appeared characteristic of ankylosing spondylitis blood was a TCR beta motif of eight highly homologous variants.

Using its own MiXCR run on the 5' RACE reads, TCRdb lists one record per CDR3 protein. The table shows approximately 520,000 distinct CDR3 sequences, with 5.3% occurring only once. These receptors' targets are unknown. The sample consisted of blood, either unsorted or a sorted T cell fraction (not recorded which). The receptors come from a male donor with ankylosing spondylitis.

This clonotype has a count of ten or more. The chain employs TRBV10-3 and TRBJ2-5, with D possibly TRBD1 on 6 matching bases. Germline V gene lookup returns CDR1 ENHRY and CDR2 SYGVKD. The V end was cut by 3 bases, the J end by 5 bases, with 10 bases between. The CDR3 sequence is 13 residues long. CDR3 sequence reads: CAISDQGRETQYF. The CDR3 DNA is TGTGCCATCAGTGACCAGGGGCGGGAGACCCAGTACTTC.

This clonotype was seen repeatedly, ten times or more. The chain recombines TRBV29-1 with TRBJ1-4; the D gene is possibly TRBD1 (5 bases). The CDR3 is 15 residues long. V was pared by 7 bases and J by 2 bases, with 17 bases between. The germline V gene has CDR1 SQVTM and CDR2 ANQGSEA. CDR3 nucleotides: TGCAGCGCCGCGGGGGGGTCAGCCACTAATGAAAAACTGTTTTTT. Translated, it gives CSAAGGSATNEKLFF.

At least ten counts were recorded for this clonotype. The gene calls are TRBV4-1 and TRBJ2-3, with D possibly TRBD2 on 6 matching bases. The CDR3 sequence is 13 residues long. Trimming left V 4 bases short and J 6 bases short, with 11 bases between. In germline, CDR1 is MGHRA, CDR2 YSYEKL. The CDR3 region has the DNA TGCGCCAGCAGCCCTAGCGCCCCGGATACGCAGTATTTT. It translates to CASSPSAPDTQYF.

Ten or more counts support this clonotype. The rearrangement uses TRBV11-1 and TRBJ1-4; TRBD1 agrees at 8 bases. Trimming removed 2 bases from V and 2 bases from J; junction bases left unmatched: 10. Germline CDR1 and CDR2: SGHAT and FQDESV (reference sequence). This CDR3 comprises 18 residues. The CDR3 loop reads CASSLRAGGTGTNEKLFF. CDR3 bases: TGTGCCAGCAGCTTACGGGCAGGGGGCACCGGGACTAATGAAAAACTGTTTTTT.

This clonotype was seen a few times. V usage is TRBV6-1 and J usage is TRBJ1-1, with D perhaps TRBD1 (5 bases). The CDR3 sequence is 14 residues long. Trimming removed 5 bases from V and 7 bases from J, with 17 bases in between. Germline V CDR1 and CDR2: MNHNS, SASEGT. The CDR3 bases are TGTGCCAGCAGTAGGCCGAGTCGGGGGGTTGAAGCTTTCTTT. It yields the protein CASSRPSRGVEAFF.

The sample holds one count of this clonotype. At one end the junction does not follow the germline gene, possibly because of a read error. The rearrangement links TRBV5-1 to TRBJ2-5; D is undetermined. Per the germline V gene, CDR1 is SGHRS and CDR2 is YFSETQ. The length of the CDR3 is 12 residues. The CDR3 coding sequence is TGCGCCAGCAGTCCCATCGGAGAGATCCAGTACTTC. This codes for CASSPIGEIQYF.

This clonotype came up many times. This chain connects TRBV5-1 to TRBJ2-7; a possible D gene is TRBD2 (7 bases). V was shortened by 3 bases and J by 1 base, with 14 bases between the two germline ends. The CDR3 has 15 residues. From germline, CDR1 is SGHRS and CDR2 YFSETQ. The CDR3 reads CASSWEGVTSYEQYF. For the CDR3, the DNA is TGCGCCAGCAGCTGGGAGGGGGTAACTTCCTACGAGCAGTACTTC.

This clonotype was counted ten times or more. This rearrangement joins TRBV13 to TRBJ1-2; 7 bases are a match to TRBD1. The V gene's germline CDR1 is PRHDT and CDR2 FYEKMQ (reference sequence). V dropped 4 bases and J dropped 8; count of bases not matched to a gene: 7. The CDR3 totals 13 residues. This CDR3 is CASSSGQAWGYTF. The CDR3 DNA sequence: TGTGCCAGCAGCTCCGGACAGGCTTGGGGCTACACCTTC.

The chain uses TRBV30 and TRBJ2-7, with D tentatively TRBD1 or TRBD2 (5 bases each). This CDR3 contains 13 residues. V was cut by 2 bases and J by 0 bases, with 8 bases left in between. Germline CDR1 GTSNPN, CDR2 SVGIG (reference sequence). The CDR3 is CAWSSGHSYEQYF. In DNA form, the CDR3 reads TGTGCCTGGAGTAGCGGACACTCCTACGAGCAGTACTTC. The entire variable domain, with the rest obtained from reference TRBV30 and TRBJ2-7, is as follows: SQTIHQWPATLVQPVGSPLSLECTVEGTSNPNLYWYRQAAGRGLQLLFYSVGIGQISSEVPQNLSASRPQDRQFILSSKKLLLSDSGFYLCAWSSGHSYEQYFGPGTRLTVT.

This clonotype was recorded at least ten times. The chain carries TRBV5-1 and TRBJ2-5, with 7 positions matching TRBD2. Germline CDR1 reads SGHRS; CDR2 reads YFSETQ. The V segment lost 2 bases and the J segment 2 bases; nucleotides outside the gene matches: 3. The CDR3 totals 14 residues. The CDR3 here is CASSLAGTQETQYF. The DNA for the CDR3 is TGCGCCAGCAGCTTAGCGGGAACTCAAGAGACCCAGTACTTC.

V usage is TRBV20-1 and J usage is TRBJ2-2, with 12 bases fitting TRBD1. The CDR3 has 14 residues. Germline V gene data show CDR1 as DFQATT and CDR2 as SNEGSKA (reference sequence). After removal of 6 bases from V and 8 bases from J, the junction contained 7 bases not matched to a gene. The CDR3 is CSANRDRGLGELFF. The CDR3, as DNA: TGCAGTGCCAACCGGGACAGGGGGCTTGGGGAGCTGTTTTTT.

This chain joins TRBV27 and TRBJ2-2; the D gene could be TRBD1 or TRBD2 (5 bases each). Trimming cost V 5 bases and J 0 bases, with 13 bases left between them. Germline-derived CDR1 and CDR2 are MNHEY and SMNVEV (reference sequence). The CDR3 runs 16 residues. This chain's CDR3 is CASSPYGTANTGELFF. The CDR3 nucleotides read TGTGCCAGCAGTCCTTATGGGACCGCGAACACCGGGGAGCTGTTTTTT.

This clonotype was observed many times. The V call is TRBV12-3 or TRBV12-4, the J call TRBJ1-1; no clear D. V was pared by 6 bases and J by 1 base, with 12 bases between. This CDR3 spans 14 amino acids. The CDR3 region has the DNA TGTGCCAGCAGCCCGTTCGCCTCGAACACTGAAGCTTTCTTT. Translating it yields CASSPFASNTEAFF.

This clonotype was seen many times. The CDR3 loop reads CASRIDDVGDGYTF. DNA for the CDR3: TGTGCCAGCAGGATCGATGATGTGGGGGATGGCTACACCTTC. The J gene is TRBJ1-2, the V gene TRBV28; a possible D gene is TRBD1 (5 bases). The CDR3 covers 14 residues. Germline V gene data show CDR1 as MDHEN and CDR2 as SYDVKM. V dropped 6 bases and J dropped 6 bases, with 17 bases sitting between them.

Ten or more counts support this clonotype. CDR3 sequence reads: CASSYETRGDEQFF. CDR3 nucleotide sequence: TGTGCCAGCAGTTACGAAACCAGGGGCGATGAGCAGTTCTTC. The V gene is TRBV6-2 or TRBV6-3, the J gene TRBJ2-1; possible D gene TRBD1, 6 bases. Germline V gene sequence: CDR1 MNHEY, CDR2 SVGEGT. The CDR3 consists of 14 residues. Deletions cut 2 bases from V and 8 bases from J, with 13 bases between.

This clonotype has ten or more counts. The rearrangement links TRBV4-3 to TRBJ2-7, with 10 bases lining up with TRBD2. Germline V CDR1 and CDR2: LGHNA, YSLEER. The CDR3 is 15 residues long. V trimming: 1 base; J trimming: 2 bases; junction bases outside the gene matches: 2. The CDR3 sequence is CASSQGSGGTYEQYF. In DNA, the CDR3 is TGCGCCAGCAGCCAAGGTAGCGGGGGGACCTACGAGCAGTACTTC.

Ten or more counts support this clonotype. The rearrangement links TRBV20-1 to TRBJ1-2; TRBD1 matches at 9 bases. The CDR3 loop spans 13 amino acids. From germline, CDR1 is DFQATT and CDR2 SNEGSKA (reference sequence). With 6 bases clipped from V and 8 bases from J, the junction kept 10 bases outside the gene matches. The CDR3 here is CSAGRDRVSGYTF. CDR3 in DNA: TGCAGTGCCGGGCGGGACAGGGTGAGCGGCTACACCTTC.

This clonotype has only a few counts. The V and J genes are TRBV11-1 and TRBJ2-7, with D perhaps given as TRBD1 or TRBD2 (5 bases each). Looked up from germline, CDR1 is SGHAT and CDR2 is FQDESV (reference sequence). This CDR3 is 14 amino acids long. Trimming removed 3 bases at V and 3 bases at J, with 12 bases between. CDR3 residues: CASSFGAIFYEQYF. The DNA for the CDR3 is TGTGCCAGCAGCTTCGGGGCGATCTTCTACGAGCAGTACTTC. Together with reference TRBV11-1 and TRBJ2-7, the CDR3 gives the full variable domain: EAEVAQSPRYKITEKSQAVAFWCDPISGHATLYWYRQILGQGPELLVQFQDESVVDDSQLPKDRFSAERLKGVDSTLKIQPAELGDSAMYLCASSFGAIFYEQYFGPGTRLTVT.

This clonotype was observed many times. The chain is built from TRBV7-9 and TRBJ2-1, with D possibly being TRBD1 (5 bases). This CDR3 is 16 amino acids long. Looked up from germline, CDR1 is SEHNR and CDR2 is FQNEAQ (reference sequence). V shed 5 bases and J shed 4 bases, with 18 bases lying between them. The CDR3 spells CASSPGKGLRYNEQFF. For the CDR3, the DNA is TGTGCCAGCAGCCCAGGGAAGGGGCTTCGATACAATGAGCAGTTCTTC.